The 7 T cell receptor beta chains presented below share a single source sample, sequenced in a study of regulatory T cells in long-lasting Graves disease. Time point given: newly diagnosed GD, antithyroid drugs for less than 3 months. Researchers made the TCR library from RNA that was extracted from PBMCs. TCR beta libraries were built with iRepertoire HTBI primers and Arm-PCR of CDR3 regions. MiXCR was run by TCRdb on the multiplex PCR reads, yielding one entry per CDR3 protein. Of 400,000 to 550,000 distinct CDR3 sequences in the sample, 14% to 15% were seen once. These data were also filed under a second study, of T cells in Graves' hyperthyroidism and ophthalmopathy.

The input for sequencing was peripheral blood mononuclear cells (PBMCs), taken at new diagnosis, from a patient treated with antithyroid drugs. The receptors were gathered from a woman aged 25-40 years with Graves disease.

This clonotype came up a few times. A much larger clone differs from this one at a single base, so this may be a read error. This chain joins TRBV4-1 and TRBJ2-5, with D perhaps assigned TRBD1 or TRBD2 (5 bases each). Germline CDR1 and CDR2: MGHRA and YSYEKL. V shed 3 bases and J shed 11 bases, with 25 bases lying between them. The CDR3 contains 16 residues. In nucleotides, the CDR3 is TGCGCCAGCAGCCACGCAACCGGGACGGACTTCTGGGAGCAGTACTTC. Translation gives CASSHATGTDFWEQYF.

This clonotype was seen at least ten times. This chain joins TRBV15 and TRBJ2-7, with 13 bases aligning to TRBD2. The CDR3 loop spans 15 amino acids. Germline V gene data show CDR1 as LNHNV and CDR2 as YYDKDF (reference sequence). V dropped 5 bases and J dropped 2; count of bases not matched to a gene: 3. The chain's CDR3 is CATSGGLAGAYEQYF. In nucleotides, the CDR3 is TGTGCCACCAGCGGCGGACTAGCGGGAGCCTACGAGCAGTACTTC.

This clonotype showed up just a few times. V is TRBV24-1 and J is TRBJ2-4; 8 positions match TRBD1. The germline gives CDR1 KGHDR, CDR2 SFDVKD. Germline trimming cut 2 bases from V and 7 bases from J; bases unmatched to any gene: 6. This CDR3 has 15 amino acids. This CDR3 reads CATSDSDRGRNIQYF. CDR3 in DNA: TGTGCCACCAGTGATTCCGACAGGGGCCGCAACATTCAGTACTTC.

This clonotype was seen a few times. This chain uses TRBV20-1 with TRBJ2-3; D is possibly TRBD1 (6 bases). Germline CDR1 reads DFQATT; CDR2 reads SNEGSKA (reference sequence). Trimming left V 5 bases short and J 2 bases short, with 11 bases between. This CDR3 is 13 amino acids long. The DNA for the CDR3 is TGCAGTGCTTTTACAGGGCCCACAGATACGCAGTATTTT. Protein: CSAFTGPTDTQYF.

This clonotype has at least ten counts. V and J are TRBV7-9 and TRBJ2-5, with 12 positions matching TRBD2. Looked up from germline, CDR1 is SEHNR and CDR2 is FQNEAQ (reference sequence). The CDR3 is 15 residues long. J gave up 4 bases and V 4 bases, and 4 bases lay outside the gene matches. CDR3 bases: TGTGCCAGCAGCTCCGAGGGACTAGCGGGAGAGACCCAGTACTTC. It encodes CASSSEGLAGETQYF.

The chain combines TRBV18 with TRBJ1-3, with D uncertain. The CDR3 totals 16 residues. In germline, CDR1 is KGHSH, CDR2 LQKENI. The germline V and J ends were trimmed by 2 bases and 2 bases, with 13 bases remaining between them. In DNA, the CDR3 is TGTGCCAGCTCACCAAGTGTGAACTTCCCTGGAAACACCATATATTTT. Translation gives CASSPSVNFPGNTIYF.

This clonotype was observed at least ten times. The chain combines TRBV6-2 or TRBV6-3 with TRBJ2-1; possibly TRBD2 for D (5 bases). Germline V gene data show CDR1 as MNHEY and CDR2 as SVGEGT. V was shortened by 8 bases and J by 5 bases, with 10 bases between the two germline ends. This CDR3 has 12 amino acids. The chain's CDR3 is CASPRGNNEQFF. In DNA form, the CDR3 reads TGTGCCAGCCCCCGAGGGAACAATGAGCAGTTCTTC.